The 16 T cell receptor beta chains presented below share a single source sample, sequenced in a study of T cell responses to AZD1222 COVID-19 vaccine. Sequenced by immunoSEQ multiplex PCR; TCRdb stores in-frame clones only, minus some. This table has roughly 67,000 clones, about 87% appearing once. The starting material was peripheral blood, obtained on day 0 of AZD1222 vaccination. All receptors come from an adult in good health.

The CDR3 sequence: CASMIQLTSLEQFF. DNA for the CDR3: TGTGCCAGCATGATCCAGCTTACCTCTTTGGAGCAGTTCTTC. The chain carries TRBV7-2 and TRBJ2-1; D is uncertain. The CDR3 extends over 14 amino acids. V was cut by 7 bases and J by 10 bases, with 20 bases left in between. CDR1 and CDR2 from the germline V gene are SGHTA and FQGNSA.

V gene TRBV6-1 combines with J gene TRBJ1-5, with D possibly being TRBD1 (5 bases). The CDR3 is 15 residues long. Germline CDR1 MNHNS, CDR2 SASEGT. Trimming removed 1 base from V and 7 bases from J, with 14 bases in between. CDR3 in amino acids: CASSEEWGPRQPQHF. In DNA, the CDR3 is TGTGCCAGCAGTGAAGAGTGGGGACCCCGGCAGCCCCAGCATTTT.

CDR3 nucleotide sequence: TGTGCCAGCTCACCACTTCGGGACGGCTACACCTTC. This gives the protein CASSPLRDGYTF. V usage is TRBV18 and J usage is TRBJ1-2, with D possibly being TRBD1 (5 bases). V lost 1 base and J 8 bases, leaving 8 bases between the germline ends. The CDR3 runs to 12 residues. Germline V CDR1 and CDR2: KGHSH, LQKENI.

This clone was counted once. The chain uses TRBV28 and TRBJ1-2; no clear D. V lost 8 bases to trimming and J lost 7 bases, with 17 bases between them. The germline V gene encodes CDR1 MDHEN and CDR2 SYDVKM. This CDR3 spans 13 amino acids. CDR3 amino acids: CASWYTELGGYTF. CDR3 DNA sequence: TGTGCCAGCTGGTATACAGAACTTGGTGGCTACACCTTC.

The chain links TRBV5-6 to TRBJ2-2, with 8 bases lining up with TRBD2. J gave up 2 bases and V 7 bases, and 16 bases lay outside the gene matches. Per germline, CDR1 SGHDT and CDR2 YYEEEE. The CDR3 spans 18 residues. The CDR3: CASSYGRGAGANTGELFF. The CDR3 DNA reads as TGTGCCAGCTCTTATGGACGAGGAGCGGGGGCCAACACCGGGGAGCTGTTTTTT.

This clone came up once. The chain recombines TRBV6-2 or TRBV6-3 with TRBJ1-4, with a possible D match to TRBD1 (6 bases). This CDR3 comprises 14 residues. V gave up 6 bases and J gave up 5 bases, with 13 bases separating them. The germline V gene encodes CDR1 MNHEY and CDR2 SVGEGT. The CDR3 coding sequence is TGTGCCAGCAGCCGCCGGACAGACAATGAAAAACTGTTTTTT. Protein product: CASSRRTDNEKLFF.

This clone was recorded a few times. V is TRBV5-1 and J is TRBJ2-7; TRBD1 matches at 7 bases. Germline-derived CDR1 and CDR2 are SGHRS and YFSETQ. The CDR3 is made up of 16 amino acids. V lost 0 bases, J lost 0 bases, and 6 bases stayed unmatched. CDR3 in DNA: TGCGCCAGCAGCTTGGCCGCGACAGGGAGCTCCTACGAGCAGTACTTC. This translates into CASSLAATGSSYEQYF. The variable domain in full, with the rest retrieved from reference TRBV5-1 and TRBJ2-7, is KAGVTQTPRYLIKTRGQQVTLSCSPISGHRSVSWYQQTPGQGLQFLFEYFSETQRNKGNFPGRFSGRQFSNSRSEMNVSTLELGDSALYLCASSLAATGSSYEQYFGPGTRLTVT.

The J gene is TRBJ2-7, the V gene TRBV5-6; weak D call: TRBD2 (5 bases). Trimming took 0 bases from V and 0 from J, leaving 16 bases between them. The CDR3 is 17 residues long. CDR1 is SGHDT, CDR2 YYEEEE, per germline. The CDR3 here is CASSLAYRGLGSYEQYF. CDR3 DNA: TGTGCCAGCAGCTTGGCCTACCGGGGTCTTGGCTCCTACGAGCAGTACTTC.

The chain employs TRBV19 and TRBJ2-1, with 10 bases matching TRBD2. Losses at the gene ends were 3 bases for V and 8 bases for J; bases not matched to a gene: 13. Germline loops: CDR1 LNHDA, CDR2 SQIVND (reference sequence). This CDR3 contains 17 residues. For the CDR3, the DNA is TGTGCCAGTAGTATCACATCAGCGGGGGGGCCGTACGATGAGCAGTTCTTC. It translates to CASSITSAGGPYDEQFF. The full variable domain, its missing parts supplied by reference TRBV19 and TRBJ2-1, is DGGITQSPKYLFRKEGQNVTLSCEQNLNHDAMYWYRQDPGQGLRLIYYSQIVNDFQKGDIAEGYSVSREKKESFPLTVTSAQKNPTAFYLCASSITSAGGPYDEQFFGPGTRLTVL.

The CDR3 DNA is TGTGCCAGCAGCTTGCGTTTGACAGTGAATATACGGCGAAATGAAAAACTGTTTTTT. As protein: CASSLRLTVNIRRNEKLFF. The chain is built from TRBV5-8 and TRBJ1-4; D might be TRBD1 (5 bases). Trimming pared 1 base from V and 5 bases from J, leaving 24 bases between. This CDR3 is 19 amino acids long. The germline V gene has CDR1 SGHTS and CDR2 YDEGEE.

The CDR3 region is CASWGQDFHTQYF. The CDR3 coding sequence is TGTGCCAGCTGGGGACAGGACTTTCATACGCAGTATTTT. The V gene is TRBV6-5, the J gene TRBJ2-3; 8 bases map to TRBD1. The trim removed 8 bases at V and 7 bases at J, leaving 8 bases unmatched. This CDR3 has 13 amino acids. CDR1 and CDR2 from the germline V gene are MNHEY and SVGAGI.

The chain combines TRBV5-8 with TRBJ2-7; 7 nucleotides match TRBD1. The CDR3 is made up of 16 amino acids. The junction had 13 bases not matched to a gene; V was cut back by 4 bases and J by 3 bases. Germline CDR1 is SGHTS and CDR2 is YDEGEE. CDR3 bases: TGTGCCAGCAGCGGGCTTACCGGGACAGTGTTCTACGAGCAGTACTTC. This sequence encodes CASSGLTGTVFYEQYF.

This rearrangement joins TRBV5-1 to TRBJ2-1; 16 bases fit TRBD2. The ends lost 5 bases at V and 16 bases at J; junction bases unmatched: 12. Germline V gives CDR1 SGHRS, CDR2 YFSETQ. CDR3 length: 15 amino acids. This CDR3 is CASSATGLAGGRSFF. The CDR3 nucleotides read TGCGCCAGCAGTGCTACGGGACTAGCGGGGGGGCGAAGCTTCTTC.

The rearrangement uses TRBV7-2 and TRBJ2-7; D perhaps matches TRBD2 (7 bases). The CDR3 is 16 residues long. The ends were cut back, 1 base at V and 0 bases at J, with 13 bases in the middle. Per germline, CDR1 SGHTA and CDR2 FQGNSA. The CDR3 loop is CASSLVGGGGSYEQYF. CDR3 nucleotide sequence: TGTGCCAGCAGCTTAGTGGGGGGCGGGGGCTCCTACGAGCAGTACTTC.

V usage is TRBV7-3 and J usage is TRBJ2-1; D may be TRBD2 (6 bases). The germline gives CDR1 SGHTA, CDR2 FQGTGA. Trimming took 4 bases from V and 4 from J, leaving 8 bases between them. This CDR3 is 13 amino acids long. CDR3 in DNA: TGTGCCAGCAGCTACGGGGGATACAATGAGCAGTTCTTC. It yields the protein CASSYGGYNEQFF.

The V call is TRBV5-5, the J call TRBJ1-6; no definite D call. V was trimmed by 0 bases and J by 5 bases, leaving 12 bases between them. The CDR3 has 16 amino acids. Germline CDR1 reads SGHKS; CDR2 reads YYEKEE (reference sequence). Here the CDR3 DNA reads TGTGCCAGCAGCTTGGTCCCAGGACTAGATAATTCACCCCTCCACTTT. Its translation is CASSLVPGLDNSPLHF.